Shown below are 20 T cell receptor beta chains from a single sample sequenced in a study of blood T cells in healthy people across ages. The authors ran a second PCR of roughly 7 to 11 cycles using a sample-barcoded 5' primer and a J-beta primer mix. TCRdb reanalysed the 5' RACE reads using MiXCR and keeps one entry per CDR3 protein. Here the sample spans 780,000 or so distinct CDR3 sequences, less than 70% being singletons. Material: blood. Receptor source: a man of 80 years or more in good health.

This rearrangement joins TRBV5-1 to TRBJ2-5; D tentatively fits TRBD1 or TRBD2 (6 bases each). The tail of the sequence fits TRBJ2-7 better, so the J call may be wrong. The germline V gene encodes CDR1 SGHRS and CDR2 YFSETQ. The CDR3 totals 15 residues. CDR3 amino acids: CASSARGGAGYEQYF. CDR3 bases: TGCGCCAGCAGCGCCAGGGGAGGCGCCGGCTACGAGCAGTACTTC.

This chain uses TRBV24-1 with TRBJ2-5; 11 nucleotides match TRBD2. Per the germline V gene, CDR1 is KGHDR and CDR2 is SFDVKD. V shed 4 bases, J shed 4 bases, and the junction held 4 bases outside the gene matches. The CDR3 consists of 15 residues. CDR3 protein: CATSDPGTSGETQYF. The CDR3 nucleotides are TGTGCCACCAGTGACCCCGGGACTAGCGGAGAGACCCAGTACTTC.

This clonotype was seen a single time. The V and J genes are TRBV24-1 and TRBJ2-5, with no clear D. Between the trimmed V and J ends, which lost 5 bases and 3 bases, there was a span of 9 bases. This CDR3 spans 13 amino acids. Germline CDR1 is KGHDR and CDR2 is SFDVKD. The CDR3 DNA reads TGTGCCACCAGTGTTGGCTCGAAAGAGACCCAGTACTTC. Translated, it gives CATSVGSKETQYF.

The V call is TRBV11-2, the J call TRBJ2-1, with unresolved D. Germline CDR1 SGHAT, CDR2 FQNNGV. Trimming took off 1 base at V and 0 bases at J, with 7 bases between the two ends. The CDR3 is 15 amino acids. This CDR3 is CASSLARISYNEQFF. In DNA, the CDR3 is TGTGCCAGCAGCTTAGCGAGGATCTCCTACAATGAGCAGTTCTTC.

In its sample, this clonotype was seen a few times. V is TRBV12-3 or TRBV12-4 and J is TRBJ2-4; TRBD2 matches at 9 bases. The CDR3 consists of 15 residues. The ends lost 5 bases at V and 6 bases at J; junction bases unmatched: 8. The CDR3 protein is CASSPGGRGLNIQYF. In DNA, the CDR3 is TGTGCCAGCAGTCCCGGCGGGAGGGGGCTAAACATTCAGTACTTC.

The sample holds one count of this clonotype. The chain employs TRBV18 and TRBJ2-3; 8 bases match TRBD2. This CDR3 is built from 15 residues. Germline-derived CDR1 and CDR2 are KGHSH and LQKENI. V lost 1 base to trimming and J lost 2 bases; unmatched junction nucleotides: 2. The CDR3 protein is CASSPLSGTTDTQYF. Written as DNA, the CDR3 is TGTGCCAGCTCACCACTTAGCGGGACCACAGATACGCAGTATTTT.

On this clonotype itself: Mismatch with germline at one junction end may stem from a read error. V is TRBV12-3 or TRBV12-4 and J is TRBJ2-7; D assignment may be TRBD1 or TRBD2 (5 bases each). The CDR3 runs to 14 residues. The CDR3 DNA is TGTGCCAGTAGTTTAGTGGGGGAAGGGGCAGAGCAGTACTTC. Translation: CASSLVGEGAEQYF.

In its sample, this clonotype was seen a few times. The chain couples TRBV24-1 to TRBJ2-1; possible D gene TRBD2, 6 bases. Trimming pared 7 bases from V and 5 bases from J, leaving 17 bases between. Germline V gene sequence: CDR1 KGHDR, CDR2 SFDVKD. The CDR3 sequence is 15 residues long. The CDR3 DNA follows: TGTGCCACCAGGCCTCCCTACGGGGGTAACAATGAGCAGTTCTTC. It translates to CATRPPYGGNNEQFF.

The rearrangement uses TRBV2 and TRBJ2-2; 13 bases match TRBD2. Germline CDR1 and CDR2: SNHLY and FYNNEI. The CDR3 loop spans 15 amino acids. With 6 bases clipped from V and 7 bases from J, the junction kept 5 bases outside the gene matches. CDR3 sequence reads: CASSGTSGTVGELFF. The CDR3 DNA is TGTGCCAGCAGCGGGACTAGCGGGACAGTCGGGGAGCTGTTTTTT.

The CDR3 loop reads CASSVSASSTDTQYF. The CDR3 DNA sequence: TGCGCCAGCAGCGTGAGTGCCTCTAGCACAGATACGCAGTATTTT. The chain combines TRBV5-1 with TRBJ2-3; D gene unclear. This CDR3 comprises 15 residues. The germline V gene encodes CDR1 SGHRS and CDR2 YFSETQ. Trimming cost V 4 bases and J 0 bases, with 12 bases left between them.

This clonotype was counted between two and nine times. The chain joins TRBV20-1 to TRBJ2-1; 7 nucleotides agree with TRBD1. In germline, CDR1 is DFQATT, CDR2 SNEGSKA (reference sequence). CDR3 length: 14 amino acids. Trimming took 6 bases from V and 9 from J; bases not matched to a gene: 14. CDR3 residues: CSATKARGSREQFF. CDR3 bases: TGCAGTGCCACTAAGGCCAGGGGGAGTCGTGAGCAGTTCTTC.

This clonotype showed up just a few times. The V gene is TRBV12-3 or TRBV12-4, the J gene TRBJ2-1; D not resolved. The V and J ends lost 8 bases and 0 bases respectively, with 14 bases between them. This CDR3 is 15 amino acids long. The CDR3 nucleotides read TGTGCCAGCGGCCCTTGGCGTAGCTCCTACAATGAGCAGTTCTTC. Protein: CASGPWRSSYNEQFF.

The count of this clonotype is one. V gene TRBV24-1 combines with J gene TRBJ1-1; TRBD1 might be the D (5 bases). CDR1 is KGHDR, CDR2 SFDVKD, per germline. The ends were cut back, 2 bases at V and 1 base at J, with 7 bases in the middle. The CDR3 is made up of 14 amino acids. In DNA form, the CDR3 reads TGTGCCACCAGTGATTCCGGGGGGAACACTGAAGCTTTCTTT. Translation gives CATSDSGGNTEAFF.

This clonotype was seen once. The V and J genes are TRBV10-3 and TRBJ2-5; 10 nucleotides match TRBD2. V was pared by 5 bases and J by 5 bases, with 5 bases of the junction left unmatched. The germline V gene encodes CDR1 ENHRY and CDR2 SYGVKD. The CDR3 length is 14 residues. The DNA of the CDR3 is TGTGCCATCAGTCTCAAAGCGGGAGGGGAGACCCAGTACTTC. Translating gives CAISLKAGGETQYF.

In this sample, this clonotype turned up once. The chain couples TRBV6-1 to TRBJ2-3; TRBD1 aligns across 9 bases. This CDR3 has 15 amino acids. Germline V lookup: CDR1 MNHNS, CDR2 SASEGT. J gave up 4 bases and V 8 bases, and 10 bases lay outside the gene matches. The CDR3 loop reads CASGDRAQEADTQYF. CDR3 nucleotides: TGTGCCAGCGGGGACAGGGCCCAAGAGGCAGATACGCAGTATTTT.

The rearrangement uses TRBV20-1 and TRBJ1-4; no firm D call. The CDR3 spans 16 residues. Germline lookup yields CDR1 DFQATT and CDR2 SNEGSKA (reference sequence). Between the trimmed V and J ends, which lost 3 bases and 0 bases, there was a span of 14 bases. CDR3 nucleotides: TGCAGTGCTAGCCCCAGAGGAGCGCCAACTAATGAAAAACTGTTTTTT. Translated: CSASPRGAPTNEKLFF.

CDR3 coding DNA: TGTGCCACCAGTGATTCCAGCGGGAGGAGGGCAGATACGCAGTATTTT. Encoded protein: CATSDSSGRRADTQYF. The chain joins TRBV24-1 to TRBJ2-3; TRBD2 matches 9 bases. V lost 2 bases, J lost 4 bases, and 6 bases stayed unmatched. Per germline, CDR1 KGHDR and CDR2 SFDVKD. The CDR3 runs 16 residues.

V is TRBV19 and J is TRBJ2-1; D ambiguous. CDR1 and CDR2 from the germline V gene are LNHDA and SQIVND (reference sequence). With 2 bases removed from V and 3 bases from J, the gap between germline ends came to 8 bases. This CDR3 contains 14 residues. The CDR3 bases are TGTGCCAGTAGTATATCAACAAACTACAATGAGCAGTTCTTC. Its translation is CASSISTNYNEQFF.

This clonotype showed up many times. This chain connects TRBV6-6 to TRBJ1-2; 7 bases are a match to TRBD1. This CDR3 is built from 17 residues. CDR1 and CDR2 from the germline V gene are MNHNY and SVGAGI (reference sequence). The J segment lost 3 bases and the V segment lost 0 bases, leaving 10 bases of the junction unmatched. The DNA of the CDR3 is TGTGCCAGCAGTTACTCAGAGGGGCAGGGGGTCTACTATGGCTACACCTTC. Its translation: CASSYSEGQGVYYGYTF.

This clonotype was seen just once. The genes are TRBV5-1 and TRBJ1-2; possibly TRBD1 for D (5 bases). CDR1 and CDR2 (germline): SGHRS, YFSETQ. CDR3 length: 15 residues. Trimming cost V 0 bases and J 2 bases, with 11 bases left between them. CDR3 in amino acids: CASSLGGARNYGYTF. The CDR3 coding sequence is TGCGCCAGCAGCTTGGGCGGGGCCCGAAACTATGGCTACACCTTC. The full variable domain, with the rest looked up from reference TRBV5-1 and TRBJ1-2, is KAGVTQTPRYLIKTRGQQVTLSCSPISGHRSVSWYQQTPGQGLQFLFEYFSETQRNKGNFPGRFSGRQFSNSRSEMNVSTLELGDSALYLCASSLGGARNYGYTFGSGTRLTVV.